Shown below are 14 T cell receptor beta chains from a single sample sequenced in a study of blood T cells in healthy people across ages. A J-beta primer mix and a sample-barcoded 5' primer were used in a second PCR of about 7 to 11 cycles. TCRdb re-analysed the 5' RACE reads in MiXCR, keeping a single row per CDR3 protein. Among around 580,000 distinct CDR3 sequences listed, 45% to 55% were seen once. The sequenced sample consisted of blood. Source of these receptors: an older man in good health.

In this sample, this clonotype turned up once. The rearrangement links TRBV29-1 to TRBJ2-1; 8 bases agree with TRBD2. The CDR3 runs 15 residues. With V trimmed by 6 bases and J by 0 bases, 7 bases remained unmatched. Germline loops: CDR1 SQVTM, CDR2 ANQGSEA. CDR3 coding DNA: TGCAGCGTGGGCAAAAGCGGGAGCTCCTACAATGAGCAGTTCTTC. It specifies CSVGKSGSSYNEQFF.

CDR3 protein: CASSHGQGTSPLHF. CDR3 sequence (DNA): TGTGCCAGCAGTCACGGACAGGGGACCTCACCCCTCCACTTT. V is TRBV6-2 or TRBV6-3 and J is TRBJ1-6; TRBD1 aligns across 9 bases. J was trimmed by 10 bases and V by 5 bases; bases with no gene match: 6. Germline CDR1 is MNHEY and CDR2 is SVGEGT. This CDR3 comprises 14 residues.

In its sample, this clonotype was seen many times. A read error is possible here, since a much larger clone lies one base away. The genes are TRBV6-5 and TRBJ2-7; maybe TRBD2 (5 bases). Germline-derived CDR1 and CDR2 are MNHEY and SVGAGI. The CDR3 sequence is 13 residues long. Trimming stripped 5 bases from V and 7 bases from J, with 15 bases between. The CDR3 DNA reads as TGTGCCAGCAGTAGGATCGGGGTCGATGAGCAGTACTTC. This translates into CASSRIGVDEQYF.

CDR3 amino acids: CASSFTGKGGDMADTQYF. The CDR3 DNA reads as TGTGCCAGCAGCTTCACCGGGAAAGGCGGGGATATGGCAGATACGCAGTATTTT. This chain joins TRBV7-3 and TRBJ2-3, with D possibly matching TRBD2 (6 bases). There are 18 residues in the CDR3. Germline V gene data show CDR1 as SGHTA and CDR2 as FQGTGA. V lost 3 bases, J lost 4 bases, and 23 bases lay in between.

Points on this clonotype: One end of the junction varies from germline; a read error may be responsible. The genes are TRBV6-2 or TRBV6-3 and TRBJ2-5; 7 bases align to TRBD1. CDR1 MNHEY and CDR2 SVGEGT come from the germline V gene. The CDR3 is made up of 15 amino acids. CDR3 nucleotides: TGTGCCGGCAGTTACAATAGGGGGCCCGGAGAGACCCAGTACTTC. Protein sequence: CAGSYNRGPGETQYF.

V and J are TRBV9 and TRBJ1-2; no reliable D call. V lost 0 bases, J lost 4 bases, and 16 bases lay in between. The CDR3 is 16 residues long. The germline V gene has CDR1 SGDLS and CDR2 YYNGEE. For the CDR3, the DNA is TGTGCCAGCAGCGTAGCTGTGGCCGCAGCACCCTATGGCTACACCTTC. This codes for CASSVAVAAAPYGYTF.

The table lists this clonotype with a count of one. The gene calls are TRBV25-1 and TRBJ1-2; D is possibly TRBD1 (6 bases). The V gene lost 4 bases and the J gene lost 0 bases, with 12 bases spanning the gap. Germline V lookup: CDR1 MGHDK, CDR2 SYGVNS. The CDR3 runs to 15 residues. The CDR3, as DNA: TGTGCCAGCAGTGGCAAACAGGGATCTAACTATGGCTACACCTTC. Translation gives CASSGKQGSNYGYTF.

This clonotype was seen only a few times. The genes are TRBV6-2 or TRBV6-3 and TRBJ1-2, with 8 positions matching TRBD1. The CDR3 is made up of 17 amino acids. Germline V gene lookup returns CDR1 MNHEY and CDR2 SVGEGT. V trimming: 5 bases; J trimming: 6 bases; junction bases outside the gene matches: 17. In DNA form, the CDR3 reads TGTGCCAGCAGTCCCACGACCCGCCCGGACAGGGAAGATGGCTACACCTTC. Its translation is CASSPTTRPDREDGYTF.

This chain joins TRBV10-3 and TRBJ2-5; D not resolved. V dropped 0 bases and J dropped 3 bases, with 8 bases sitting between them. The CDR3 runs to 14 residues. Germline V gene data show CDR1 as ENHRY and CDR2 as SYGVKD. The CDR3 protein is CAISESRMEETQYF. For the CDR3, the DNA is TGTGCCATCAGTGAGTCGAGGATGGAAGAGACCCAGTACTTC.

V gene TRBV7-3 combines with J gene TRBJ2-1, with D unclear. In germline, CDR1 is SGHTA, CDR2 FQGTGA. V was pared by 6 bases and J by 6 bases, with 9 bases between. The CDR3 spans 12 residues. CDR3 in amino acids: CASSKNRNEQFF. The CDR3, as DNA: TGTGCCAGCAGTAAAAATCGCAATGAGCAGTTCTTC.

The chain carries TRBV7-2 and TRBJ2-1; TRBD2 aligns across 8 bases. The germline V gene has CDR1 SGHTA and CDR2 FQGNSA. J gave up 3 bases and V 5 bases, and 12 bases lay outside the gene matches. This CDR3 region has 17 residues. CDR3 protein: CASSLYGAGAIYNEQFF. CDR3 nucleotide sequence: TGTGCCAGCAGCCTATACGGAGCGGGGGCTATCTACAATGAGCAGTTCTTC.

This chain uses TRBV4-2 with TRBJ2-1, with 14 bases fitting TRBD2. The CDR3 is 18 residues long. V lost 3 bases, J lost 1 base, and 5 bases stayed unmatched. From germline, CDR1 is LGHNA and CDR2 YNFKEQ. Here the CDR3 reads CASSQGLAGVGSYNEQFF. CDR3 coding DNA: TGTGCCAGCAGCCAGGGACTAGCGGGAGTCGGGTCCTACAATGAGCAGTTCTTC.

This clonotype was found a few times. The J gene is TRBJ1-1, the V gene TRBV11-2; weak D call: TRBD1 (5 bases). There are 15 residues in the CDR3. Germline V gene data show CDR1 as SGHAT and CDR2 as FQNNGV. The ends were cut back, 2 bases at V and 6 bases at J, with 16 bases in the middle. The CDR3 spells CASSLRDQGLAEAFF. The CDR3, as DNA: TGTGCCAGCAGCTTACGGGACCAGGGATTGGCTGAAGCTTTCTTT. Variable domain in full (rest from reference TRBV11-2 and TRBJ1-1): EAGVAQSPRYKIIEKRQSVAFWCNPISGHATLYWYQQILGQGPKLLIQFQNNGVVDDSQLPKDRFSAERLKGVDSTLKIQPAKLEDSAVYLCASSLRDQGLAEAFFGQGTRLTVV.

This chain links TRBV4-3 with TRBJ2-3, with 8 positions matching TRBD2. Germline V gene lookup returns CDR1 LGHNA and CDR2 YSLEER. The length of the CDR3 is 17 residues. Trimming at V came to 0 bases and at J to 4 bases, leaving 9 bases not matched to a gene. This CDR3 is CASSQEGSGGWADTQYF. Written as DNA, the CDR3 is TGCGCCAGCAGCCAAGAGGGGAGCGGGGGTTGGGCAGATACGCAGTATTTT.